This T cell receptor (beta chain) was recovered during a study of blood T cell repertoires in COVID-19. Overall study context: Nucleic acid was either cDNA or gDNA, and it came from T cells, B-cell-depleted T cells, or PBMCs.

As processed by the authors: Quantification of nucleated cells was approximated via reference gene primer amplification. Sequencing was performed with immunoSEQ multiplex PCR; in TCRdb, only in-frame clones are kept and a portion is missing. Clone size and the V and J calls come from that table; the DNA yielded D and trimming. The sample contains more than 45,000 clones, approximately 83% of which appear only once. This clone was seen once. The TCR was taken from a man older than 75 with COVID-19, enrolled during active disease. The sequencing sample was made of peripheral blood.

The DNA for the CDR3 is TGCGCCAGCAGCTTGGGGCCCCAGGGGCCTGACACTGAAGCTTTCTTT. Translating it yields CASSLGPQGPDTEAFF. This sequence joins TRBV5-1 and TRBJ1-1, with a tentative D call TRBD1 (6 bases). Germline loops: CDR1 SGHRS, CDR2 YFSETQ. Trimming removed 0 bases at V and 3 bases at J, with 15 bases between. This CDR3 has 16 amino acids.